The sequence of this TCR beta chain was determined in a study of Graves' ophthalmopathy and Graves' hyperthyroidism. Study findings and constraints: Clonotypes were expanded in thyroid at above 0.001 frequency, and most also appeared in blood.

This clonotype was detected only a few times. What it binds is not known. Amplification from RNA transcripts yielded the TCR beta CDR3 regions. The first round was an RT-PCR with HTBI primers, and the second round was a multiplex PCR. TCRdb ran MiXCR on the multiplex PCR reads and lists one entry per CDR3 protein. This sample has approximately 700,000 distinct CDR3 sequences, with about 44% found just once. The authors diagnosed from clinical symptoms, serum thyroxine, TRAb, thyroid ultrasound and orbital computed tomography. CDR1 and CDR2 (germline): SEHNR, FQNEAQ (reference sequence). The junction had 7 bases not matched to a gene; V was cut back by 11 bases and J by 2 bases. The CDR3 totals 13 residues.

The specimen was peripheral blood. This sequence joins TRBV7-9 and TRBJ2-5; TRBD2 matches 8 bases. This clonotype was sampled from an adult man with Graves' ophthalmopathy. The CDR3 nucleotides are TGTGCCTGGAAGCGGGGGCGGCAAGAGACCCAGTACTTC. The encoded protein is CAWKRGRQETQYF.